This T cell receptor (beta chain) was identified during a study of blood T cell repertoires in COVID-19. Looking at the study overall: Whether acute or convalescent, the COVID-19 samples came from the United States, Italy and Spain.

The repertoire was sequenced with immunoSEQ multiplex PCR; TCRdb's copy has only in-frame clones and lacks some. The data contain some 310,000 clones, around 86% of them singletons. Germline V CDR1 and CDR2: LNHDA, SQIVND (reference sequence). V was clipped by 2 bases and J by 4 bases, with 17 bases between them. This CDR3 has 17 amino acids. The sequence came from a man aged 50 or older with active or convalescent COVID-19. The V and J genes are TRBV19 and TRBJ2-2; D call uncertain. Sequenced sample: peripheral blood. The CDR3 DNA is TGTGCCAGTAGTATATTGTATAGCCTTAGTGGCACCGGGGAGCTGTTTTTT. Protein product: CASSILYSLSGTGELFF.